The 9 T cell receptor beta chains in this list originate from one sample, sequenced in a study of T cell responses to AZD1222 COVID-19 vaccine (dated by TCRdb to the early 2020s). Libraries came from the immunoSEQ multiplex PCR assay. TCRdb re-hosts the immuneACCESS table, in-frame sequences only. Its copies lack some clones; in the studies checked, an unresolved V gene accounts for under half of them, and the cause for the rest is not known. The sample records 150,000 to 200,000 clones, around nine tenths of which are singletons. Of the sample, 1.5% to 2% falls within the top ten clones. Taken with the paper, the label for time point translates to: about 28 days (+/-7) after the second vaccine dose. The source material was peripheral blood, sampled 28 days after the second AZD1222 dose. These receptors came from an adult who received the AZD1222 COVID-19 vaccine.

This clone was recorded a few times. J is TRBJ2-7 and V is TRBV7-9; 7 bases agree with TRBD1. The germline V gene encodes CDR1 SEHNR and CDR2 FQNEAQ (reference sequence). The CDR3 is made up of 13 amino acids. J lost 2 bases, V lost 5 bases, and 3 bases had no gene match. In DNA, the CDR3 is TGTGCCAGCAGCCAGACAGGGACCTACGAGCAGTACTTC. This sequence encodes CASSQTGTYEQYF.

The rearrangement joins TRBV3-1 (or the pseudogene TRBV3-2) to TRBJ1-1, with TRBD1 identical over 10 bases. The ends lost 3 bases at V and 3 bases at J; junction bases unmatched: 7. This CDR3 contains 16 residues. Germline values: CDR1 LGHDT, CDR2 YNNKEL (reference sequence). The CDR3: CASSQDRGTGDTEAFF. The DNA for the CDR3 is TGTGCCAGCAGCCAGGACAGGGGGACAGGGGACACTGAAGCTTTCTTT.

CDR3 amino acids: CASTHLGSGANVLTF. CDR3 DNA sequence: TGTGCCAGCACCCACTTGGGGTCTGGGGCCAACGTCCTGACTTTC. This rearrangement joins TRBV3-1 (or the pseudogene TRBV3-2) to TRBJ2-6; D remains unclear. The CDR3 totals 15 residues. Germline V gene lookup returns CDR1 LGHDT and CDR2 YNNKEL (reference sequence). Trimming shortened V by 7 bases and J by 1 base, and 11 bases separated the two germline ends.

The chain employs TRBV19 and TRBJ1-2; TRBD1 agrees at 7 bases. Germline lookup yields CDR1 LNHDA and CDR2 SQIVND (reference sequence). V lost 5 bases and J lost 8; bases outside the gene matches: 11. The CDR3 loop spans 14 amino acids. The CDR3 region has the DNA TGTGCCAGTAGTGGCTTACAGGGGCAGGACGGCTACACCTTC. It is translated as CASSGLQGQDGYTF.

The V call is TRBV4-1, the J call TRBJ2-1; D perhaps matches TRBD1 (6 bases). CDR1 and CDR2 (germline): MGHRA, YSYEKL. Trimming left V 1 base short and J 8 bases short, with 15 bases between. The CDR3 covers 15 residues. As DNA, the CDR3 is TGCGCCAGCAGCCAAGTATCTACAGGGATATATGAGCAGTTCTTC. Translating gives CASSQVSTGIYEQFF.

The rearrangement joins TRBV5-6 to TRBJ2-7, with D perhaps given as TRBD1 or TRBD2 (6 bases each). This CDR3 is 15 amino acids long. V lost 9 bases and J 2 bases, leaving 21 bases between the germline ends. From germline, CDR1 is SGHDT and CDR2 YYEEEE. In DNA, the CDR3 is TGTGCCACCCAGTTAGAGGGGGGCCCCACCTACGAGCAGTACTTC. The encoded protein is CATQLEGGPTYEQYF.

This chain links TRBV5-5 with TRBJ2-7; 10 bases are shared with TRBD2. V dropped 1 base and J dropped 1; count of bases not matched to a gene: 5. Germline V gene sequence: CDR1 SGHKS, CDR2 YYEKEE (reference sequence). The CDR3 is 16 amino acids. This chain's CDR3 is CASSLSLAGVSYEQYF. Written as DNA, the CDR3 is TGTGCCAGCAGCTTGAGCCTAGCGGGAGTGTCCTACGAGCAGTACTTC. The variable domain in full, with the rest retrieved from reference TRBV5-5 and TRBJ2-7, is DAGVTQSPTHLIKTRGQQVTLRCSPISGHKSVSWYQQVLGQGPQFIFQYYEKEERGRGNFPDRFSARQFPNYSSELNVNALLLGDSALYLCASSLSLAGVSYEQYFGPGTRLTVT.

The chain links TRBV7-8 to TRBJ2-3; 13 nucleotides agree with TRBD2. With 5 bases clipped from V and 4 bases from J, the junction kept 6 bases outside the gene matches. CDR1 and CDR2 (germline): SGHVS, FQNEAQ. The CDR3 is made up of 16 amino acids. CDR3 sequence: CASSHRTSGSPDTQYF. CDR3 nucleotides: TGTGCCAGCAGCCATCGGACTAGCGGGAGCCCAGATACGCAGTATTTT.

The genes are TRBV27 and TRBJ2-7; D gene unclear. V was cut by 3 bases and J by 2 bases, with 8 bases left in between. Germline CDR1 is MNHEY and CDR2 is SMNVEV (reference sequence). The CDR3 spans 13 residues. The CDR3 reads CASSFGEAYEQYF. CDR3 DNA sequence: TGTGCCAGCAGTTTTGGCGAAGCCTACGAGCAGTACTTC.